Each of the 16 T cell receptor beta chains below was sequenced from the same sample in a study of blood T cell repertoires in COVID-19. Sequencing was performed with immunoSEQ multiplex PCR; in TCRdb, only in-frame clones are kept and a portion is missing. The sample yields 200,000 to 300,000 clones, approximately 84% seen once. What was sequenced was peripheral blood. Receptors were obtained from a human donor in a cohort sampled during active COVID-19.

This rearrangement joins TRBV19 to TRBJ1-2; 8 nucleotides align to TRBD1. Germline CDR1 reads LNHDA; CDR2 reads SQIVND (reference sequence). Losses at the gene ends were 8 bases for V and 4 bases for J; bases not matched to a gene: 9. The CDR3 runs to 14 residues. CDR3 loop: CASGEAGTGYGYTF. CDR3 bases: TGTGCCAGTGGGGAGGCCGGGACAGGCTATGGCTACACCTTC.

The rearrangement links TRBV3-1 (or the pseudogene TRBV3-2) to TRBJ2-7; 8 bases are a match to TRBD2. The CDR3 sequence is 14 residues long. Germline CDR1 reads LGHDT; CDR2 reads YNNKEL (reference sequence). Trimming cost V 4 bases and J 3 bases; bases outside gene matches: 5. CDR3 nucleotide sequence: TGTGCCAGCAGCCCGACTAGCGTCAACTACGAGCAGTACTTC. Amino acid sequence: CASSPTSVNYEQYF.

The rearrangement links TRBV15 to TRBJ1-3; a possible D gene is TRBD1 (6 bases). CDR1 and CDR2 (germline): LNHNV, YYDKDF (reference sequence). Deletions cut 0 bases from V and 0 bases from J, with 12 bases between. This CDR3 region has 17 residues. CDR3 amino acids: CATSREVGGLSGNTIYF. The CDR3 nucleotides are TGTGCCACCAGCAGAGAAGTCGGGGGGCTCTCTGGAAACACCATATATTTT.

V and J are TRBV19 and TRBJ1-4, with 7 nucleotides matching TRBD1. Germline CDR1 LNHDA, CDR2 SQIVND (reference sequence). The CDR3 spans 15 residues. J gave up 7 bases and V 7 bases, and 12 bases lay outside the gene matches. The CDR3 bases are TGTGCCAGTACTGCCTTAACGGGACAGTTTGAAAAACTGTTTTTT. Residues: CASTALTGQFEKLFF.

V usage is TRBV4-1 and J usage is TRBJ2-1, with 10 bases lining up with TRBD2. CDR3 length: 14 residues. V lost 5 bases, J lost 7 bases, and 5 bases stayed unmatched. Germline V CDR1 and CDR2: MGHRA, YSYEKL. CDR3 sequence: CASSKREGGNEQFF. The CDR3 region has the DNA TGCGCCAGCAGCAAGCGGGAGGGTGGGAATGAGCAGTTCTTC.

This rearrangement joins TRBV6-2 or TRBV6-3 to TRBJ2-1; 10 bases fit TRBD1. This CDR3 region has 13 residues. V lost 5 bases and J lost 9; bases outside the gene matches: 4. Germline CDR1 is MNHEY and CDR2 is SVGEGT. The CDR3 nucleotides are TGTGCCAGCAGTCGACAGGGGGCATCTGAGCAGTTCTTC. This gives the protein CASSRQGASEQFF.

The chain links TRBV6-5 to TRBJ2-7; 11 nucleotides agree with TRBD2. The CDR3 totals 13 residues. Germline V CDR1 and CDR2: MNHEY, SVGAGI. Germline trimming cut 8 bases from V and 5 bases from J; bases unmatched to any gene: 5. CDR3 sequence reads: CASRTSGGDEQYF. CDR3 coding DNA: TGTGCCAGCCGAACTAGCGGGGGCGACGAGCAGTACTTC.

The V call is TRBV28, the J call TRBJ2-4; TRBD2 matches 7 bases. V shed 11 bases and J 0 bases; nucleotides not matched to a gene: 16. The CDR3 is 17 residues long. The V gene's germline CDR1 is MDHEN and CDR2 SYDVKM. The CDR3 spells CAYNQKAGSLAKNIQYF. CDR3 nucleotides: TGTGCCTACAACCAGAAAGCGGGGTCTTTAGCCAAAAACATTCAGTACTTC.

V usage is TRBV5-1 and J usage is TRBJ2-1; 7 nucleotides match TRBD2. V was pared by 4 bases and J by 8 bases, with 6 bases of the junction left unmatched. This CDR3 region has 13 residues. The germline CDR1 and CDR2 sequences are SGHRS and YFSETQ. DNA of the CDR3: TGCGCCAGCAGCCCCGAGGGACTATATGAGCAGTTCTTC. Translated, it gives CASSPEGLYEQFF.

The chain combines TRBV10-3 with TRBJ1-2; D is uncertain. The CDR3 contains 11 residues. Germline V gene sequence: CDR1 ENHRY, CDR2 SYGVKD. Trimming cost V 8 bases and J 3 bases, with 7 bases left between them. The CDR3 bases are TGTGCCATCTCCCGGGACTATGGCTACACCTTC. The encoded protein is CAISRDYGYTF.

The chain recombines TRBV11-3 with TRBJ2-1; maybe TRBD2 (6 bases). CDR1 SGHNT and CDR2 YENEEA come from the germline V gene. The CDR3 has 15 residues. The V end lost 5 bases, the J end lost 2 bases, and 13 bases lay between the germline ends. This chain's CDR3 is CASSLGTGAYNEQFF. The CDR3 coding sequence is TGTGCCAGCAGCCTAGGGACGGGAGCCTACAATGAGCAGTTCTTC.

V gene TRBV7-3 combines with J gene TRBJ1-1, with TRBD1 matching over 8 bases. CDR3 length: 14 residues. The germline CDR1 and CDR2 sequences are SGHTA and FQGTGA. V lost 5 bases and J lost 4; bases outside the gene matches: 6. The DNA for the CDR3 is TGTGCCAGCAGCGCGCAGGGGGCGGGCACTGAAGCTTTCTTT. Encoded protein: CASSAQGAGTEAFF.

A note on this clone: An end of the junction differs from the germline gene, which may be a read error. CDR3 in amino acids: CSVGLDRAGGNF. In DNA form, the CDR3 reads TGCAGCGTCGGCCTGGACAGGGCAGGGGGTAACTTC. The chain joins TRBV29-1 to TRBJ2-5; 8 nucleotides match TRBD1. The CDR3 covers 12 residues. Germline V CDR1 and CDR2: SQVTM, ANQGSEA.

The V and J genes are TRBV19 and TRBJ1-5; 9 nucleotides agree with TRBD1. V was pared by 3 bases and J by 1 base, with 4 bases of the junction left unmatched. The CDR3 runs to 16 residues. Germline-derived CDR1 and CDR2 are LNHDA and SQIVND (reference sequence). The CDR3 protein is CASSMGQGRSNQPQHF. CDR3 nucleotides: TGTGCCAGTAGTATGGGACAGGGTAGAAGCAATCAGCCCCAGCATTTT.

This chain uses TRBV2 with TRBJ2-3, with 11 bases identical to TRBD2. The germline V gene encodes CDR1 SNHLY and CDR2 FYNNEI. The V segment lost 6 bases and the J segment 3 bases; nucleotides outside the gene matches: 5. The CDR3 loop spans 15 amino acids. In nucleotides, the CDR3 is TGTGCCAGCAGGATTAGCGGGAGGGGGACAGATACGCAGTATTTT. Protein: CASRISGRGTDTQYF. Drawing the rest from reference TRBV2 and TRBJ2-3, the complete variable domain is EPEVTQTPSHQVTQMGQEVILRCVPISNHLYFYWYRQILGQKVEFLVSFYNNEISEKSEIFDDQFSVERPDGSNFTLKIRSTKLEDSAMYFCASRISGRGTDTQYFGPGTRLTVL.

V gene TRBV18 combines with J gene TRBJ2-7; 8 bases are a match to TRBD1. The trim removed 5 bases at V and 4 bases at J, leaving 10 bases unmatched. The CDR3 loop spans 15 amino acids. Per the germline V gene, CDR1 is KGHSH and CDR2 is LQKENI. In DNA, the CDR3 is TGTGCCAGCTCATCCGGACAGGGAAAGGGGTACGAGCAGTACTTC. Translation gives CASSSGQGKGYEQYF.